This TCR beta chain comes out of a study of cytomegalovirus exposure and HLA in healthy donors. Germline V gene data show CDR1 as LNHDA and CDR2 as SQIVND (reference sequence). This CDR3 has 16 amino acids. The V and J ends lost 3 bases and 2 bases, in that order; junction bases with no gene match: 9. The protocol was immunoSEQ multiplex PCR, while the TCRdb copy is restricted to in-frame clones and leaves out a portion. The data hold over 60,000 clones, with 96% observed a single time. Findings of the study overall: Published work reported that the classifier diagnosed cytomegalovirus status with high specificity and sensitivity. The study labeled more than 150 TCR beta chains cytomegalovirus-associated. In vitro work confirmed that a few CMV-associated chains recognize CMV antigens.

Separate from the approximately 720-subject first cohort was the approximately 130-subject validation cohort, to which the donors belonged. A remark on this clone: The target antigen is unknown.

The receptor was derived from a woman aged 18-29 years in good health and CMV-seropositive. Sequenced sample: PBMCs. The J gene is TRBJ2-7, the V gene TRBV19, with 8 bases identical to TRBD2. Here the CDR3 reads CASSIDGAGGAYEQYF. The DNA for the CDR3 is TGTGCCAGTAGTATTGATGGTGCGGGAGGCGCCTACGAGCAGTACTTC.